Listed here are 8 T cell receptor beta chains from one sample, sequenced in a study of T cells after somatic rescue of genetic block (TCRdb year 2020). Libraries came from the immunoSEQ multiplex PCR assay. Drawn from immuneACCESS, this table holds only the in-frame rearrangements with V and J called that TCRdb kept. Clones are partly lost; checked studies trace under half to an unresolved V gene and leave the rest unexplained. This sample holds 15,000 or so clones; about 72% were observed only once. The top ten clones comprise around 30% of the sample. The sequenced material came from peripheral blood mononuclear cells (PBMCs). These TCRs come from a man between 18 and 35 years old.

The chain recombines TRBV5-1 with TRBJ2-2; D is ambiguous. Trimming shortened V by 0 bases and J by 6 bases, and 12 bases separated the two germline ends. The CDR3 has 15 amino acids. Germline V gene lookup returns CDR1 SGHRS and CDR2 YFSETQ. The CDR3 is CASSLASPRPGELFF. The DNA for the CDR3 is TGCGCCAGCAGCTTGGCCTCCCCGCGTCCCGGGGAGCTGTTTTTT.

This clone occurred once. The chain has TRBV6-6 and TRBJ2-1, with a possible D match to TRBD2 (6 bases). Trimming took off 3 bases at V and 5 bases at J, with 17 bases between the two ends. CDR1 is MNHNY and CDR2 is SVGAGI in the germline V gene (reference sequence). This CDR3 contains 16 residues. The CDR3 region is CASSYYWPSENNEQFF. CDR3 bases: TGTGCCAGCAGTTATTACTGGCCTAGCGAAAACAATGAGCAGTTCTTC.

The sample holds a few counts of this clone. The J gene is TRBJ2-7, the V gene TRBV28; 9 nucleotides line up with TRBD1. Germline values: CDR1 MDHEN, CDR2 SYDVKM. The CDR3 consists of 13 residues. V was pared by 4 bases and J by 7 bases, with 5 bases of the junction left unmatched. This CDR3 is CASSWDRVGEQYF. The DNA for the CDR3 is TGTGCCAGCAGTTGGGACAGGGTAGGGGAGCAGTACTTC.

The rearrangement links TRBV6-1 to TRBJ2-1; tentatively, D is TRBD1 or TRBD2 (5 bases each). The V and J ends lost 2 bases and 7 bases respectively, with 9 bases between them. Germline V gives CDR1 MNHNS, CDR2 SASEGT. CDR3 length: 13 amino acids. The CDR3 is CASSEMGRNEQFF. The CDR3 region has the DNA TGTGCCAGCAGTGAAATGGGACGAAATGAGCAGTTCTTC.

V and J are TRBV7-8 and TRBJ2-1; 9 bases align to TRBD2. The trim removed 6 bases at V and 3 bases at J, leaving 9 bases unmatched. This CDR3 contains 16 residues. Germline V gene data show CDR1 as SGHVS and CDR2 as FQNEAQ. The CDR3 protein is CASRRLAAEYYNEQFF. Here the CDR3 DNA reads TGTGCCAGCAGGCGACTAGCGGCCGAATACTACAATGAGCAGTTCTTC.

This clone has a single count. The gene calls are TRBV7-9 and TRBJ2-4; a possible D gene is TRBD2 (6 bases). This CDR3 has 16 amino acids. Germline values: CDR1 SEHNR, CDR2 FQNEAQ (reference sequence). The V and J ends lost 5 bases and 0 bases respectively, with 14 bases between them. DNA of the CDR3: TGTGCCAGCAGCCACTGGGGGGAATTAGCCAAAAACATTCAGTACTTC. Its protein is CASSHWGELAKNIQYF.

CDR3 amino acids: CASSLSPTGVSYEQYF. CDR3 coding DNA: TGTGCCAGCAGTTTATCCCCGACAGGGGTGAGCTACGAGCAGTACTTC. The V gene is TRBV27, the J gene TRBJ2-7; 8 nucleotides align to TRBD1. CDR1 MNHEY and CDR2 SMNVEV come from the germline V gene (reference sequence). J lost 3 bases, V lost 0 bases, and 7 bases had no gene match. This CDR3 is built from 16 residues.

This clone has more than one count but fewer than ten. The CDR3 bases are TGCGCCAGCAGCTTTAAAAGGACTAGCGGGATCCACAATGAGCAGTTCTTC. The encoded protein is CASSFKRTSGIHNEQFF. The J gene is TRBJ2-1, the V gene TRBV5-1, with TRBD2 matching 12 bases. This CDR3 contains 17 residues. Germline V gene data show CDR1 as SGHRS and CDR2 as YFSETQ. V was clipped by 2 bases and J by 5 bases; unmatched bases: 8.